The clone carrying this T cell receptor (beta chain) was found many times. Its antigen is still unknown. This specimen comes from a study of T cell clonality in common variable immunodeficiency. Study results and caveats: TCRbeta clonality was increased in CVID versus healthy controls.

Most patients and controls had Caucasian heritage. Assay used: immunoSEQ multiplex PCR; TCRdb lists only in-frame clones, some missing. Sampling found fewer than 50,000 clones, none seen once. Sequencing input: peripheral blood mononuclear cells. The sequence derives from a person aged 18-69 years in good health.

CDR3 DNA, as far as it was read: TGTGCCAGCTCCCGGGGGGTGGGATACGAG. It yields the protein CASSRGVGYE. The whole CDR3 protein reads CASSRGVGYEQYF. This chain joins TRBV28 and TRBJ2-7; 7 positions match TRBD2. The CDR3 extends 3 residues past the end of the read, so its final part is completed from the germline J gene. Germline values: CDR1 MDHEN, CDR2 SYDVKM. V lost 8 bases to trimming and J lost 4 bases; unmatched junction nucleotides: 8. CDR3 length: 13 amino acids.